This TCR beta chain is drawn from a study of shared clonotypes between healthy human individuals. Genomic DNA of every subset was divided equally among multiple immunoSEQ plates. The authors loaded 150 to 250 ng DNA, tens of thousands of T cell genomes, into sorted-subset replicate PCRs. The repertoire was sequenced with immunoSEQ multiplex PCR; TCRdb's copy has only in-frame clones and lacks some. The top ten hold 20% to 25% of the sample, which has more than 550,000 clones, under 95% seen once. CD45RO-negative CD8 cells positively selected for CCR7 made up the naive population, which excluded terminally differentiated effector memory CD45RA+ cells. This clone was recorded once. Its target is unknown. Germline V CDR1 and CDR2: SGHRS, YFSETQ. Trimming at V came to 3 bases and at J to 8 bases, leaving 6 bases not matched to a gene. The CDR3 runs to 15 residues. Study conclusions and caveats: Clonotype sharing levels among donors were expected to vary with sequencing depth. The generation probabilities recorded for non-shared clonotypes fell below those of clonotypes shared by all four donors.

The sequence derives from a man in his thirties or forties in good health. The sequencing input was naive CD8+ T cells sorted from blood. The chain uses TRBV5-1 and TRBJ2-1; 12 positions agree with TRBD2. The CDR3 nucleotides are TGCGCCAGCAGCTCCCGGACTAGCGGGAACGATGAGCAGTTCTTC. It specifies CASSSRTSGNDEQFF.